This T cell receptor beta chain was captured in a study of T-cell memory formation after mild COVID-19. TCRdb fed the 5' RACE reads into MiXCR, producing one record per CDR3 protein. The table has about 470,000 distinct CDR3 sequences, 15% to 20% seen once. This clonotype appeared a few times. CDR3 length: 16 residues. V was trimmed by 6 bases and J by 2 bases, leaving 18 bases between them. Germline values: CDR1 MNHEY, CDR2 SVGEGT. The rearrangement links TRBV6-2 or TRBV6-3 to TRBJ2-3; perhaps TRBD2 as D (8 bases). The sample consisted of PBMCs or a T cell subset sorted from them (not recorded which). The sequence was obtained from an adult woman who had mild COVID-19 (a few samples of this study predate the infection). Cell type and time point are not known. In DNA, the CDR3 is TGTGCCAGCAGACGGGGGGGACAGAGATTCACAGATACGCAGTATTTT. The encoded protein is CASRRGGQRFTDTQYF.